The sample holds a few counts of the clone carrying this T cell receptor (beta chain). The V gene's germline CDR1 is SGHVS and CDR2 FQNEAQ. The CDR3 sequence is 12 residues long. Losses at the gene ends were 4 bases for V and 8 bases for J; bases not matched to a gene: 3. This entry is derived from a study of blood T cells in healthy people across ages. The second PCR ran about 6 to 12 cycles with a sample-barcoded 5' primer and J-beta primers. Each cDNA molecule was tagged by a template-switch adaptor with 12 random nucleotides. In TCRdb, the 5' RACE reads were re-called with MiXCR into one record per CDR3 protein. Of some 760,000 distinct CDR3 sequences detected, 25% appear once; the ten largest clones hold 3% to 4.5%. In addition, the sample was reused for a study of T cells of mothers and their children. This second report adds: T cell clones that were persistent and microchimeric went undetected.

The sequencing sample was made of blood. This rearrangement joins TRBV7-8 to TRBJ1-1; 8 bases fit TRBD1. This clonotype was sampled from a boy between 10 and 17 years old in good health. The CDR3 here is CASSSGQAEAFF. The CDR3 region has the DNA TGTGCCAGCAGCTCGGGACAGGCAGAAGCTTTCTTT.